These T cell receptor beta chains were read from a single sample in a study of shared clonotypes between healthy human individuals. The method was immunoSEQ multiplex PCR; TCRdb's version includes in-frame clones alone and lacks a portion of them. The sample gives roughly 1,000,000 clones, 70% to 80% of which show up once; roughly 0.55% is in the top ten. Sequencing was done on a sample of memory CD4+ T cells from PBMCs. The receptors were sampled from a man aged 18 to 30 in good health. Some clones in this sample may be carry-over from other donors' samples. The CDR3 runs from the conserved cysteine through the conserved F or W. A D gene is named only where the DNA matches it firmly. Only some rows state a clone size, as once, few, many or a class for expanded clones.

J gene | V gene | CDR3 length | clone size | D gene | CDR3 protein | CDR3 DNA
TRBJ2-5 | TRBV7-8 | 15 | . | TRBD1 | CASSLGGQGAQAQYF | TGTGCCAGCAGCTTAGGCGGACAGGGGGCGCAGGCCCAGTACTTC
TRBJ2-7 | TRBV5-1 | 12 | . | . | CASSPGSYEQYF | TGCGCCAGCAGTCCAGGGTCCTACGAGCAGTACTTC
TRBJ1-2 | TRBV5-8 | 10 | few | . | CASKPRGYTF | TGTGCCAGCAAACCTCGGGGCTACACCTTC
TRBJ2-1 | TRBV15 | 20 | . | TRBD2 | CATSSRGVAGGASSYNEQFF | TGTGCCACCAGCAGCCGGGGGGTAGCGGGAGGAGCTAGCTCCTACAATGAGCAGTTCTTC
TRBJ1-3 | TRBV28 | 15 | once | . | CASSLPAWGGNTIYF | TGTGCCAGCAGTTTACCGGCGTGGGGAGGAAACACCATATATTTT
TRBJ2-3 | TRBV9 | 15 | . | . | CASSVAPGLTDTQYF | TGTGCCAGCAGCGTAGCGCCTGGCCTCACAGATACGCAGTATTTT
TRBJ1-2 | TRBV6-1 | 14 | . | . | CASSEAGRTYGYTF | TGTGCCAGCAGTGAAGCGGGCAGAACCTATGGCTACACCTTC
TRBJ2-1 | TRBV6-6 | 14 | . | TRBD2 | CATGDGGSPHEQFF | TGTGCCACCGGGGACGGCGGGAGTCCCCATGAGCAGTTCTTC
TRBJ2-5 | TRBV30 | 11 | . | . | CAWKRTETQYF | TGTGCCTGGAAACGGACAGAGACCCAGTACTTC
TRBJ2-1 | TRBV7-9 | 15 | . | TRBD1 | CASSAGQGALNEQFF | TGTGCCAGCAGCGCGGGACAGGGGGCTCTCAATGAGCAGTTCTTC
TRBJ1-5 | TRBV6-1 | 15 | . | TRBD1 | CASSGGRRGLQPQHF | TGTGCCAGCAGTGGGGGTCGAAGGGGGCTTCAGCCCCAGCATTTT
TRBJ2-7 | TRBV28 | 15 | . | TRBD2 | CASTRTSGIPYEQYF | TGTGCCAGCACACGGACTAGCGGGATACCCTACGAGCAGTACTTC
TRBJ2-3 | TRBV28 | 15 | . | . | CASSIGQLETDTQYF | TGTGCCAGCAGTATCGGACAGTTGGAGACAGATACGCAGTATTTT
TRBJ1-5 | TRBV5-3 | 14 | . | . | CARSLGESNQPQHF | TGTGCCAGAAGCTTGGGGGAGAGCAATCAGCCCCAGCATTTT
TRBJ1-2 | TRBV21-1 | 10 | . | . | CASRSDGYTF | TGTGCCAGCAGGTCCGATGGCTACACCTTC
TRBJ1-3 | TRBV10-3 | 15 | . | . | CAISVSPRAGNTIYF | TGTGCCATCAGTGTGTCCCCCAGGGCTGGAAACACCATATATTTT
TRBJ2-5 | TRBV28 | 14 | . | . | CASSSLGEAETQYF | TGTGCCAGCAGTTCCCTAGGGGAGGCAGAGACCCAGTACTTC
TRBJ2-1 | TRBV11-3 | 13 | . | . | CASSRGPYNEQFF | TGTGCCAGCAGCCGAGGGCCTTACAATGAGCAGTTCTTC
TRBJ1-1 | TRBV6-5 | 15 | . | . | CASSPPGWLGAEAFF | TGTGCCAGCAGTCCGCCGGGCTGGTTGGGGGCTGAAGCTTTCTTT
TRBJ2-7 | TRBV6-1 | 13 | . | . | CASRGTGGGEQYF | TGTGCCAGCAGGGGAACAGGGGGGGGCGAGCAGTACTTC
TRBJ2-5 | TRBV7-9 | 15 | few | . | CASSQTAGPSEEQYF | TGTGCCAGCAGCCAGACCGCAGGGCCGTCGGAAGAGCAGTACTTC
TRBJ2-7 | TRBV7-3 | 14 | few | . | CASSLEVASYEQYF | TGTGCCAGCAGCTTAGAGGTCGCTTCCTACGAGCAGTACTTC
TRBJ2-5 | TRBV27 | 13 | few | . | CASSSDYEETQYF | TGTGCCAGCAGTTCGGACTATGAAGAGACCCAGTACTTC
TRBJ2-1 | TRBV27 | 14 | . | . | CASSLAPLYNEQFF | TGTGCCAGCAGTTTAGCCCCACTCTACAATGAGCAGTTCTTC
TRBJ2-4 | TRBV7-9 | 13 | . | TRBD1 | CASSRGQEDIQYF | TGTGCCAGCAGTCGCGGACAGGAGGACATTCAGTACTTC
TRBJ2-3 | TRBV7-2 | 15 | . | TRBD1 | CASRFATGTTDTQYF | TGTGCCAGCAGGTTCGCGACAGGGACCACAGATACGCAGTATTTT
TRBJ1-2 | TRBV5-4 | 16 | . | TRBD1 | CASSLIRGRRDYGYTF | TGTGCCAGCAGCTTAATCAGGGGGCGTCGGGACTATGGCTACACCTTC
TRBJ2-1 | TRBV6-5 | 15 | . | . | CASRSWDGRYNEQFF | TGTGCCAGCAGATCTTGGGACGGCCGCTACAATGAGCAGTTCTTC
TRBJ1-1 | TRBV7-8 | 14 | . | TRBD1 | CASSLARDRREAFF | TGTGCCAGCAGCTTAGCAAGGGACAGAAGGGAAGCTTTCTTT
TRBJ2-2 | TRBV6-1 | 13 | . | . | CASSSTVPGELFF | TGTGCCAGCAGCTCCACAGTTCCCGGGGAGCTGTTTTTT
TRBJ2-7 | TRBV5-1 | 13 | . | . | CASGETDSYEQYF | TGCGCCAGCGGTGAGACGGACTCCTACGAGCAGTACTTC
TRBJ1-3 | TRBV6-4 | 17 | . | TRBD1 | CASSDYGDRVWGNTIYF | TGTGCCAGCAGTGACTATGGGGACAGGGTTTGGGGAAACACCATATATTTT
TRBJ2-7 | TRBV9 | 18 | . | TRBD2 | CASSEGGLAGGYSDEQYF | TGTGCCAGCAGCGAAGGGGGACTAGCGGGAGGTTATAGCGACGAGCAGTACTTC
TRBJ2-1 | TRBV7-2 | 16 | . | TRBD2 | CASSLVWGGLVGEQFF | TGTGCCAGCAGCTTAGTCTGGGGGGGGTTAGTTGGTGAGCAGTTCTTC
TRBJ2-5 | TRBV6-6 | 13 | . | . | CASRIRGIETQYF | TGTGCCAGCAGGATCAGGGGAATTGAGACCCAGTACTTC
TRBJ1-4 | TRBV28 | 13 | . | . | CASLRALNEKLFF | TGTGCCAGCTTGAGGGCCCTTAACGAAAAACTGTTTTTT